A selection of T cell receptor beta chains follows, all from one sample in a study of CD8+CD57+ T cells in acquired aplastic anemia. TCRdb processed the reads anew with MiXCR; each CDR3 protein has one entry. The profile shows approximately 170,000 distinct CDR3 sequences, 50% to 55% of them singletons. Sequences were obtained from sorted CD4+, CD8+, or CD8+CD57+ T cells (not recorded which) from PBMCs. These receptors were taken from a human donor in good health, serving as a control. CDR3s include the opening cysteine and the closing phenylalanine or tryptophan. The order of the fields is J gene, D gene, V gene, CDR3 protein. D genes are given only for firm matches.

>TRBJ1-1|TRBD1|TRBV20-1
CSASFAGYRGNTEAFF
>TRBJ1-2|TRBD1|TRBV12-3/TRBV12-4
CASRGGQGGSYGYTF
>TRBJ1-2|-|TRBV7-2
CASSLEGASYGYTF
>TRBJ2-7|TRBD1|TRBV2
CASKERDRQYF
>TRBJ1-2|TRBD1|TRBV7-3
CASSGATGPLYGYTF
>TRBJ2-1|TRBD2|TRBV24-1
CATTSGGDDEQFF
>TRBJ2-1|TRBD1|TRBV7-8
CASNAGTGDAYNEQFF
>TRBJ2-1|TRBD2|TRBV7-3
CASSAQGLAGGWFF
>TRBJ2-1|-|TRBV24-1
CATSDRSLGEQFF
>TRBJ1-2|TRBD1|TRBV12-3/TRBV12-4
CASASKRQGAGYTF
>TRBJ1-5|TRBD1|TRBV20-1
CSAATGEGQPQHF
>TRBJ2-7|TRBD1|TRBV12-3/TRBV12-4
CASSPKARGLIYSYEQYF
>TRBJ2-5|-|TRBV15
CATSRDGGVTYPQETQYF
>TRBJ2-5|TRBD2|TRBV24-1
CATSDFGGGRIETQYF
>TRBJ1-1|TRBD1|TRBV5-1
CASSLRTGLMNTEAFF
>TRBJ1-5|-|TRBV15
CATSRAASQGGNQPQHF
>TRBJ2-5|-|TRBV15
CATREQGPPTYQETQYF
>TRBJ2-2|-|TRBV24-1
CATSGRTGELFF
>TRBJ1-1|-|TRBV29-1
CSAQRQENTEAFF
>TRBJ1-6|TRBD1|TRBV14
CASSQGQGTSPLHF
>TRBJ2-7|-|TRBV27
CASSLTTGSYYEQYF
>TRBJ1-5|-|TRBV2
CASGVLGNQPQHF
>TRBJ2-5|-|TRBV19
CASSKGGSGQETQYF
>TRBJ1-1|TRBD1|TRBV5-8
CASSPMTGFTEAFF
>TRBJ1-1|-|TRBV4-1
CASSQDPRNTEAFF
>-|-|TRBV7-2
CASSTGEETQYF
>TRBJ2-1|TRBD2|TRBV6-5
CASSYASSGVSEQFF
>TRBJ2-7|TRBD2|TRBV19
CASSPGLAAIYEQYF
>TRBJ1-3|TRBD1|TRBV7-9
CARGGGTGGISGNTIYF
>TRBJ1-2|-|TRBV25-1
CASSEYKGVNYGYTF
>TRBJ2-3|-|TRBV7-2
CASGLSQSTDTQYF
>TRBJ1-1|-|TRBV10-3
CAIEGKAHTEAFF
>TRBJ1-2|-|TRBV15
CATSRVMGEHGYTF
>TRBJ2-3|-|TRBV7-3
CASSLIGAGTDTQYF
>TRBJ2-2|-|TRBV7-7
CASSSGSGELFF
>TRBJ2-6|-|TRBV24-1
CATSDYRVSGANVLTF
>TRBJ1-3|TRBD1|TRBV2
CASNRGPGNTIYF
>TRBJ2-3|-|TRBV5-1
CASSLDRKNEQYF
>TRBJ2-5|-|TRBV29-1
CSGAEGETQYF
>TRBJ2-7|TRBD1|TRBV7-2
CASSLVGGGTGVSYEQYF
>TRBJ2-7|-|TRBV5-5
CASSLTLAGISYEQYF
>TRBJ1-5|TRBD1|TRBV12-3/TRBV12-4
CASRTVNTGDSLGQPQHF
>TRBJ1-5|TRBD1|TRBV2
CASRGQGASNQPQHF
>TRBJ1-4|-|TRBV7-9
CASSLVAVQGEKLFF
>TRBJ2-7|TRBD2|TRBV5-5
CASSAGGRRSYEQYF
>TRBJ1-2|-|TRBV9
CASSVGGGNYGYTF
>TRBJ1-5|-|TRBV11-3
CASSYSGSGVSSQPQHF
>TRBJ2-1|TRBD2|TRBV2
CASSGVAGGFGEQFF
>TRBJ2-5|-|TRBV9
CASSVEEGRVETQYF
>TRBJ2-5|-|TRBV7-9
CASSPGNGGQETQYF